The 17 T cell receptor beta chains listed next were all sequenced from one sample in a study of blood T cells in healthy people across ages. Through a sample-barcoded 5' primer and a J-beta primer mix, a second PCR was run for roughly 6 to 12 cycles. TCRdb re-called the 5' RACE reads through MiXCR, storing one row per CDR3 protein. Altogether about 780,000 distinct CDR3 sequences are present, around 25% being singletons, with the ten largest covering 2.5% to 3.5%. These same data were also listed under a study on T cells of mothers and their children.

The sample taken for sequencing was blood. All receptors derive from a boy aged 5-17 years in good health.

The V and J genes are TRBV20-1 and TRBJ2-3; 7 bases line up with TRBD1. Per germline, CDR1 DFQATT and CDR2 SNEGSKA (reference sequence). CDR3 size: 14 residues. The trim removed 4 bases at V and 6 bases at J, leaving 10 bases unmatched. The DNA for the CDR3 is TGCAGTGCTACAACTTTACGCAGGGGGGATACGCAGTATTTT. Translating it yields CSATTLRRGDTQYF.

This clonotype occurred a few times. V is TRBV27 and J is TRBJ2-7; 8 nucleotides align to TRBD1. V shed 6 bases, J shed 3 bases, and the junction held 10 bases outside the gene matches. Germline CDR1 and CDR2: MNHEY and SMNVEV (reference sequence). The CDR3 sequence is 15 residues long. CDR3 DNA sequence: TGTGCCAGCAGATGGTTCGGGACAGGACTCTACGAGCAGTACTTC. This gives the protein CASRWFGTGLYEQYF.

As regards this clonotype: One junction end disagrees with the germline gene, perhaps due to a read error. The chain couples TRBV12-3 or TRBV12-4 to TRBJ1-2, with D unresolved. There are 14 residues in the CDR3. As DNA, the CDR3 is TGTGCCGGCAGTTTAGTCGTGCAGTCTGAGGGCTACACCTTC. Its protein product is CAGSLVVQSEGYTF.

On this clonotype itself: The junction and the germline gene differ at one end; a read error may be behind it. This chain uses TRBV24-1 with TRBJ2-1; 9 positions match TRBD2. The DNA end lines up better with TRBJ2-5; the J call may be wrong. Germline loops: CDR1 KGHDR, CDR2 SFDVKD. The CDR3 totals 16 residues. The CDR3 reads CATGDLAGDGSETQYF. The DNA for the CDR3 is TGTGCCACCGGTGATTTAGCGGGGGACGGATCGGAGACCCAGTACTTC.

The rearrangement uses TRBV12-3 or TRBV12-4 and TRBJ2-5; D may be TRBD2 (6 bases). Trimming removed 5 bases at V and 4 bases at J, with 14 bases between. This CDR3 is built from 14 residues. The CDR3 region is CASSKLAPRETQYF. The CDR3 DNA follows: TGTGCCAGCAGTAAACTAGCCCCCAGAGAGACCCAGTACTTC.

The CDR3 bases are TGTGCCAGCAGTTTCCGGCTAGCGGGGGGCTTGGACGAGCAGTACTTC. Translated, it gives CASSFRLAGGLDEQYF. This chain joins TRBV12-3 or TRBV12-4 and TRBJ2-7, with TRBD2 matching 11 bases. The CDR3 is made up of 16 amino acids. Trimming removed 3 bases from V and 5 bases from J; junction bases left unmatched: 9.

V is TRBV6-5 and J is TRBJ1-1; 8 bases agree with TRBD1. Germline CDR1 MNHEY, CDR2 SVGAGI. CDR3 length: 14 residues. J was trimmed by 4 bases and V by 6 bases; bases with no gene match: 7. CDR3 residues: CASSLDRGRTEAFF. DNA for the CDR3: TGTGCCAGCAGCCTCGACAGGGGTCGCACTGAAGCTTTCTTT.

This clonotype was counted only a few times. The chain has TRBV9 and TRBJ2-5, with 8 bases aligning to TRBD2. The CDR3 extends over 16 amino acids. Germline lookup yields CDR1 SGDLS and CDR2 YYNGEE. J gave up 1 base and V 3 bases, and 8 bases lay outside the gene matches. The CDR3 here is CASSAWERGPQETQYF. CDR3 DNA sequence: TGTGCCAGCAGCGCCTGGGAGCGGGGGCCCCAAGAGACCCAGTACTTC.

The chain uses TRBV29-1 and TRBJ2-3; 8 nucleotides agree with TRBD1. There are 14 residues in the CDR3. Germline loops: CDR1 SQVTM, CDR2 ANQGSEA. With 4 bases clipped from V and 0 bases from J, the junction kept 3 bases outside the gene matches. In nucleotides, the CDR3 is TGCAGCGTTGGCAGGGGGCTAAGCACAGATACGCAGTATTTT. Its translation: CSVGRGLSTDTQYF.

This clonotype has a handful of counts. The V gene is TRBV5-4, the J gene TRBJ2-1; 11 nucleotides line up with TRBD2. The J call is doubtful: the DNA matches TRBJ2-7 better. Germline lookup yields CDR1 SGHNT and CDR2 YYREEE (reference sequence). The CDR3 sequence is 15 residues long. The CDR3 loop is CASSATSGGTYEQYF. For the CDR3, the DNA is TGTGCCAGCAGCGCTACTAGCGGGGGTACCTACGAGCAGTACTTC.

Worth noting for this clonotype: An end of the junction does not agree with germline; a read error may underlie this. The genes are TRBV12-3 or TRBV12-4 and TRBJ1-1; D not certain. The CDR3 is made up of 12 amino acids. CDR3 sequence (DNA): TGTGCCAGCAGTCCTTCTCGGCACCTATATACCTTT. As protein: CASSPSRHLYTF.

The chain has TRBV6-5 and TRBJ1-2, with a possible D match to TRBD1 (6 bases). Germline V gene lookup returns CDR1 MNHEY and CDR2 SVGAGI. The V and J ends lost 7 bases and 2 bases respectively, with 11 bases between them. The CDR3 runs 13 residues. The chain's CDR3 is CASTRTVNYGYTF. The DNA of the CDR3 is TGTGCCAGCACCAGGACAGTGAACTATGGCTACACCTTC.

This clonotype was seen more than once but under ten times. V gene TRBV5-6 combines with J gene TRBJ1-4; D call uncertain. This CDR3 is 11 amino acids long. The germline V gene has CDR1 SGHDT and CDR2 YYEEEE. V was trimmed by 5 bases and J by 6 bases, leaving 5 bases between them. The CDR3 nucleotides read TGTGCCAGCAGTATCGATGAAAAACTGTTTTTT. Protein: CASSIDEKLFF.

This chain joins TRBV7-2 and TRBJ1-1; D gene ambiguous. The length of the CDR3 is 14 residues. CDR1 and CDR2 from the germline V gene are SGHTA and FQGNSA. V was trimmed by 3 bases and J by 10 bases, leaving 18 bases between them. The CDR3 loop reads CASSFSQGSVVAFF. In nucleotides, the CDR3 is TGTGCCAGCAGCTTTTCTCAAGGGAGCGTCGTAGCTTTCTTT.

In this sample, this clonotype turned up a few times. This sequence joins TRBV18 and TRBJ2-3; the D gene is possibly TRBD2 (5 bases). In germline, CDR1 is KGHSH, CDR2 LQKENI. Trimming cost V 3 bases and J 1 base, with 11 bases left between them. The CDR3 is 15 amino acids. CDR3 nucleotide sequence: TGTGCCAGCTCACCCTCAGCGGAGGGCACAGATACGCAGTATTTT. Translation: CASSPSAEGTDTQYF. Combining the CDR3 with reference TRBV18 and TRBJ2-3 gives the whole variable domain NAGVMQNPRHLVRRRGQEARLRCSPMKGHSHVYWYRQLPEEGLKFMVYLQKENIIDESGMPKERFSAEFPKEGPSILRIQQVVRGDSAAYFCASSPSAEGTDTQYFGPGTRLTVL.

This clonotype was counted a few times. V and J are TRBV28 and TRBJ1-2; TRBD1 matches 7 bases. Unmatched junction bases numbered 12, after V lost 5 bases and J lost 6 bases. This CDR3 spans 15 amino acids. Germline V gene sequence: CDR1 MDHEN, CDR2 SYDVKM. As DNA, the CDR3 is TGTGCCAGCAGTCCAGGGGGGGGGCGGAAGGATGGCTACACCTTC. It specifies CASSPGGGRKDGYTF.

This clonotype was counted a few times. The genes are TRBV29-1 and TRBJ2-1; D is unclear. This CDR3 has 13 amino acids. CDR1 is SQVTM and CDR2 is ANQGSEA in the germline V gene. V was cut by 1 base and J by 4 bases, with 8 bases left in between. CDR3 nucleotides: TGCAGCGTTGAAGGGGTTTTATACAATGAGCAGTTCTTC. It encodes CSVEGVLYNEQFF.